Given below is one TCR beta chain in context. The antigen is unknown. These data come from a study of identical twins. Study-wide findings and caveats: Excess sharing between twins was weaker in beta out-of-frame sequences. Out-of-frame alpha sequences shared by twins were enriched for low generation probability.

TCRdb recomputed calls from the 5' RACE reads with MiXCR, one row per CDR3 protein. The sample lists 400,000 to 500,000 distinct CDR3 sequences, around a sixth seen once, with around 12% in the top ten. This receptor was obtained from a man over 45 in good health. Source material: naive T cells sorted from blood.

The CDR3 nucleotides read TGTGCCAGCAGCGTAGGGGGGGCGCCCTACGAGCAGTACTTC. Protein product: CASSVGGAPYEQYF. V and J are TRBV9 and TRBJ2-7; D may match TRBD1 or TRBD2 (6 bases each). The CDR3 has 14 amino acids. V dropped 0 bases and J dropped 2 bases, with 9 bases sitting between them. Germline V lookup: CDR1 SGDLS, CDR2 YYNGEE.